The rows below give T cell receptor beta chains drawn from one sample of a study of blood T cell repertoires in COVID-19. This table comes from immunoSEQ multiplex PCR, and its TCRdb copy is limited to in-frame clones, with some not included. This repertoire shows under 300,000 clones, around 80% found once; its top ten account for around 2%. The sequenced material came from peripheral blood. The receptors were gathered from a man aged 40-50 years who had recovered from COVID-19. Both conserved end residues are part of each CDR3. A D gene is named only where the DNA matches it firmly. Clone size, where shown, is once, few, many, or a class for clones that have expanded.

CDR3nt: TGCGCCAGCAGCTTGGTGCGCTGGCGGGAGCAGGATGAGCAGTTCTTC; CDR3aa: CASSLVRWREQDEQFF; j_gene: TRBJ2-1; abundance: -; d_gene: TRBD2; v_gene: TRBV5-1
CDR3nt: TGCGCCAGCAGCTTCTCTAGCGGGAAAGCAGATACGCAGTATTTT; CDR3aa: CASSFSSGKADTQYF; j_gene: TRBJ2-3; abundance: -; d_gene: TRBD2; v_gene: TRBV5-1
CDR3nt: TGTGCCAATCCTCCTCTCAGGGTTGGACGTGAAAAACTGTTTTTT; CDR3aa: CANPPLRVGREKLFF; j_gene: TRBJ1-4; abundance: few; d_gene: -; v_gene: TRBV27
CDR3nt: TGTGCCATCAGTGACACCGACAGTAACTATGGCTACACCTTC; CDR3aa: CAISDTDSNYGYTF; j_gene: TRBJ1-2; abundance: -; d_gene: -; v_gene: TRBV10-3
CDR3nt: TGTGCCAGCAGCTCCACCCTAGCGGGGCAGCAGTTCTTC; CDR3aa: CASSSTLAGQQFF; j_gene: TRBJ2-1; abundance: many; d_gene: TRBD2; v_gene: TRBV7-2
CDR3nt: TGTGCCAGCAGCTTGGCGCCTAACACAGATACGCAGTATTTT; CDR3aa: CASSLAPNTDTQYF; j_gene: TRBJ2-3; abundance: -; d_gene: -; v_gene: TRBV5-5
CDR3nt: TGTGCCAGCAGCGCAGGACTAGCGGGTTACAATGAGCAGTTCTTC; CDR3aa: CASSAGLAGYNEQFF; j_gene: TRBJ2-1; abundance: -; d_gene: TRBD2; v_gene: TRBV9
CDR3nt: TGCGCCAGCAGCCAGACTAGCGGGCGCGGCTACGAGCAGTACTTC; CDR3aa: CASSQTSGRGYEQYF; j_gene: TRBJ2-7; abundance: -; d_gene: TRBD2; v_gene: TRBV4-1
CDR3nt: TGTGCCAGCAGCTCGAGACTAGCGGGAGGGTTGTACAATGAGCAGTTCTTC; CDR3aa: CASSSRLAGGLYNEQFF; j_gene: TRBJ2-1; abundance: -; d_gene: TRBD2; v_gene: TRBV7-2
CDR3nt: TGTGCCACCAGTGATGGAGGGTTACCCAAGGAGACCCAGTACTTC; CDR3aa: CATSDGGLPKETQYF; j_gene: TRBJ2-5; abundance: -; d_gene: -; v_gene: TRBV24-1
CDR3nt: TGTGCCAGCAGTAGAGACAGGGGAGGCTACGAGCAGTACTTC; CDR3aa: CASSRDRGGYEQYF; j_gene: TRBJ2-7; abundance: -; d_gene: TRBD1; v_gene: TRBV9
CDR3nt: TGTGCCAGCAGCTTAGGATCAGGGACAGGGGGCGGCAACGAGCAGTACTTC; CDR3aa: CASSLGSGTGGGNEQYF; j_gene: TRBJ2-7; abundance: -; d_gene: TRBD1; v_gene: TRBV7-9
CDR3nt: TGTGCCTGGAGTGTACGGGGGATCGGGACTGTCAGGACCTATAATTCACCCCTCCACTTT; CDR3aa: CAWSVRGIGTVRTYNSPLHF; j_gene: TRBJ1-6; abundance: -; d_gene: -; v_gene: TRBV30
CDR3nt: TGTGCCTGGAGTCGTACGGTTAGCATTAACTATGGCTACACCTTC; CDR3aa: CAWSRTVSINYGYTF; j_gene: TRBJ1-2; abundance: -; d_gene: -; v_gene: TRBV30
CDR3nt: TGCAGCGTTGTTAGCGGAGAGACCCAGTACTTC; CDR3aa: CSVVSGETQYF; j_gene: TRBJ2-5; abundance: -; d_gene: -; v_gene: TRBV29-1
CDR3nt: TGTGCCAGCTGGGGACTAGTCTACAATGAGCAGTTCTTC; CDR3aa: CASWGLVYNEQFF; j_gene: TRBJ2-1; abundance: few; d_gene: TRBD2; v_gene: TRBV27
CDR3nt: TGTGCCAGCAGACTGACAGGGGGGACCGACGAGCAGTACTTC; CDR3aa: CASRLTGGTDEQYF; j_gene: TRBJ2-7; abundance: -; d_gene: TRBD1; v_gene: TRBV5-6
CDR3nt: TGTGCCACCAGCCAAAGGGGGTTCAATCAGCCCCAGCATTTT; CDR3aa: CATSQRGFNQPQHF; j_gene: TRBJ1-5; abundance: -; d_gene: -; v_gene: TRBV15
CDR3nt: TGTGCCAGCAGCCCCCGGGGTATGGGAGAAGAGACCCAGTACTTC; CDR3aa: CASSPRGMGEETQYF; j_gene: TRBJ2-5; abundance: -; d_gene: -; v_gene: TRBV5-4
CDR3nt: TGTGCCAGCAGCCTGTACGACGGGATTGGCTATGGCTACACCTTC; CDR3aa: CASSLYDGIGYGYTF; j_gene: TRBJ1-2; abundance: -; d_gene: -; v_gene: TRBV7-8
CDR3nt: TGTGCCAGCAGCTTGGCCGGCACAGACCTACCTACGAAGCAGTACTTC; CDR3aa: CASSLAGTDLPTKQYF; j_gene: TRBJ2-7; abundance: -; d_gene: -; v_gene: TRBV7-2
CDR3nt: TGTGCCTGGAGTGTAGGTCTAGCGGGAGACGAGCAGTACTTC; CDR3aa: CAWSVGLAGDEQYF; j_gene: TRBJ2-7; abundance: -; d_gene: TRBD2; v_gene: TRBV30
CDR3nt: TGTGCCAGCAGCTTCGTGCGGGGCGACTATGGCTACACCTTC; CDR3aa: CASSFVRGDYGYTF; j_gene: TRBJ1-2; abundance: -; d_gene: -; v_gene: TRBV7-2
CDR3nt: TGCGCCAGCAGCCAAGAAGGGACAGGGTCGGGTGAGACCCAGTACTTC; CDR3aa: CASSQEGTGSGETQYF; j_gene: TRBJ2-5; abundance: few; d_gene: TRBD1; v_gene: TRBV4-1
CDR3nt: TGTGCCAGCAGTTACCATGGACAGGGGGGTGAGCAGTTCTTC; CDR3aa: CASSYHGQGGEQFF; j_gene: TRBJ2-1; abundance: -; d_gene: TRBD1; v_gene: TRBV6-2/TRBV6-3
CDR3nt: TGTGCCAGCAGGAATAGGACCAGGGTTGGCTACACCTTC; CDR3aa: CASRNRTRVGYTF; j_gene: TRBJ1-2; abundance: -; d_gene: -; v_gene: TRBV2
CDR3nt: TGCGCCAGCAGCTTGGGACACATGAACACTGAAGCTTTCTTT; CDR3aa: CASSLGHMNTEAFF; j_gene: TRBJ1-1; abundance: -; d_gene: -; v_gene: TRBV5-1
CDR3nt: TGCGCCAGCACCTCTAGTGGGGGCGGGGGGATCAATGAGCAGTTCTTC; CDR3aa: CASTSSGGGGINEQFF; j_gene: TRBJ2-1; abundance: -; d_gene: TRBD2; v_gene: TRBV5-1
CDR3nt: TGTGCCAGCAGCTCTGGGTACGGGGAATACGAGCAGTACTTC; CDR3aa: CASSSGYGEYEQYF; j_gene: TRBJ2-7; abundance: -; d_gene: -; v_gene: TRBV11-3
CDR3nt: TGCGCCAGCAGCCAAGCCCTCGGCTGGACAGGGGGCTCCTACGAGCAGTACTTC; CDR3aa: CASSQALGWTGGSYEQYF; j_gene: TRBJ2-7; abundance: -; d_gene: TRBD1; v_gene: TRBV4-3
CDR3nt: TGTGCCTGGAGTCCCTCAGGGTTCCAGCCCCAGCATTTT; CDR3aa: CAWSPSGFQPQHF; j_gene: TRBJ1-5; abundance: once; d_gene: -; v_gene: TRBV30
CDR3nt: -; CDR3aa: CAWSVNYGRGVGPGQNEKLFF; j_gene: TRBJ1-4; abundance: -; d_gene: -; v_gene: TRBV30
CDR3nt: TGTGCCAGCAGTGATCCCGGGAGAGGCACAGATACGCAGTATTTT; CDR3aa: CASSDPGRGTDTQYF; j_gene: TRBJ2-3; abundance: -; d_gene: -; v_gene: TRBV25-1
CDR3nt: TGTGCCAGCATGGTCAGGGGCAGGGCCTTGGAGACCCAGTACTTC; CDR3aa: CASMVRGRALETQYF; j_gene: TRBJ2-5; abundance: -; d_gene: -; v_gene: TRBV27
CDR3nt: TGTGCCAGCAGCCAAGTTGGGGCTTATGGCTACACCTTC; CDR3aa: CASSQVGAYGYTF; j_gene: TRBJ1-2; abundance: once; d_gene: -; v_gene: TRBV14
CDR3nt: TGTGCCATCAGTAGCGGGAGAAGCGAGCAGTACTTC; CDR3aa: CAISSGRSEQYF; j_gene: TRBJ2-7; abundance: once; d_gene: TRBD2; v_gene: TRBV10-3
CDR3nt: TGTGCCAGCAGTGAAGCTCCGGGACTAGTCCCGTTCTTC; CDR3aa: CASSEAPGLVPFF; j_gene: TRBJ2-1; abundance: once; d_gene: TRBD2; v_gene: TRBV6-1
CDR3nt: TGTGCCAGCAGCCAAGATCACCCAGGGGTCTGGGGCACAGATACGCAGTATTTT; CDR3aa: CASSQDHPGVWGTDTQYF; j_gene: TRBJ2-3; abundance: -; d_gene: -; v_gene: TRBV3-1/TRBV3-2
CDR3nt: TGTGCCAGCAGCTCCTGGACTGCGAACACCGGGGAGCTGTTTTTT; CDR3aa: CASSSWTANTGELFF; j_gene: TRBJ2-2; abundance: -; d_gene: -; v_gene: TRBV3-1/TRBV3-2
CDR3nt: TGTGCCAGCAGCGTAGAATTGCCTAGTGAGGGCGGGGATGGTCGAGCTTTCTTT; CDR3aa: CASSVELPSEGGDGRAFF; j_gene: TRBJ1-1; abundance: -; d_gene: -; v_gene: TRBV9
CDR3nt: TGTGCCAGCAGCTTGTGGCAGTATGAGCAGTTCTTC; CDR3aa: CASSLWQYEQFF; j_gene: TRBJ2-1; abundance: few; d_gene: -; v_gene: TRBV5-6
CDR3nt: TGTGCCTGGAGTAGACAGGGGAGCAATCAGCCCCAGCATTTT; CDR3aa: CAWSRQGSNQPQHF; j_gene: TRBJ1-5; abundance: -; d_gene: TRBD1; v_gene: TRBV30
CDR3nt: TGTGCCAGCAGAGAGAATGAGGGCTATGGCTACACCTTC; CDR3aa: CASRENEGYGYTF; j_gene: TRBJ1-2; abundance: -; d_gene: -; v_gene: TRBV2
CDR3nt: TGTGCCTGGAGTAAGGGGGCCCATCAGCCCCAGCATTTT; CDR3aa: CAWSKGAHQPQHF; j_gene: TRBJ1-5; abundance: few; d_gene: TRBD1; v_gene: TRBV30
CDR3nt: TGTGCCAGCAGCCCACGACAGGGGCTGAATGAAAAACTGTTTTTT; CDR3aa: CASSPRQGLNEKLFF; j_gene: TRBJ1-4; abundance: -; d_gene: TRBD1; v_gene: TRBV9
CDR3nt: TGTGCCAGCTCACCAGAACTAGCGAACACCGGGGAGCTGTTTTTT; CDR3aa: CASSPELANTGELFF; j_gene: TRBJ2-2; abundance: -; d_gene: -; v_gene: TRBV18
CDR3nt: TGTGCCTGGAGTGGGGGGGCCTACGAGCAGTACTTC; CDR3aa: CAWSGGAYEQYF; j_gene: TRBJ2-7; abundance: -; d_gene: -; v_gene: TRBV30
CDR3nt: TGTGCCAGCAGCATTCTGTCGGTTTCCCCCTATCAGCCCCAGCATTTT; CDR3aa: CASSILSVSPYQPQHF; j_gene: TRBJ1-5; abundance: -; d_gene: -; v_gene: TRBV7-2
CDR3nt: TGCGCCAGCAGCTTGGCCACAGACACAGATACGCAGTATTTT; CDR3aa: CASSLATDTDTQYF; j_gene: TRBJ2-3; abundance: -; d_gene: -; v_gene: TRBV5-1